Included here is one TCR beta chain sequence, with context. What it recognizes is unknown. V was cut by 5 bases and J by 3 bases, with 14 bases left in between. Germline lookup yields CDR1 MRHNA and CDR2 SNTAGT. This CDR3 spans 15 amino acids. Assay used: immunoSEQ multiplex PCR; TCRdb lists only in-frame clones, some missing. The sample shows about 100,000 clones, about 90% of them seen only once. The entry originates in a study of siplizumab effects on memory and regulatory T cells. Study-wide results and caveats: There appeared to be greater diversity in naive T cells than in memory cells, and naive T cells seemed major contributors to the alloresponse.

The rearrangement uses TRBV6-4 and TRBJ2-1; D unclear. The sequencing sample was made of CD4+ T cells sorted from blood. This TCR came from a human donor in good health. The CDR3: CASSINAFLYNEQFF. CDR3 nucleotides: TGTGCCAGCAGTATAAACGCCTTCCTCTACAATGAGCAGTTCTTC.